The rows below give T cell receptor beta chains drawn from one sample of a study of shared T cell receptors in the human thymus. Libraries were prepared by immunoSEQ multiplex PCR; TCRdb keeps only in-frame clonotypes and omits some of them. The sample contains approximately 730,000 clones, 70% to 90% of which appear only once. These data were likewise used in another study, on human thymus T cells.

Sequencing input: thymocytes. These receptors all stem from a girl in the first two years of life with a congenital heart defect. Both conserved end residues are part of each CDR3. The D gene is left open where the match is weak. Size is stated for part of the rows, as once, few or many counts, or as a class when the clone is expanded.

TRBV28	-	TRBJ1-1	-	CASSPRGGRDTEAFF	TGTGCCAGCAGTCCTCGGGGGGGGCGGGACACTGAAGCTTTCTTT
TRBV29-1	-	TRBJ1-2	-	CSVGRRSEGYTF	TGCAGCGTTGGACGCCGCTCGGAGGGCTACACCTTC
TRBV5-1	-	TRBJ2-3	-	CASSRARDTLPDTQYF	TGCGCCAGCAGCCGCGCCAGGGATACCCTCCCAGATACGCAGTATTTT
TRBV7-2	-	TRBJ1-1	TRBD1	CASNITGVKWDTEAFF	TGTGCCAGCAACATTACAGGGGTGAAATGGGACACTGAAGCTTTCTTT
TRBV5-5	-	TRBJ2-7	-	CASSLLDGEPSSYEQYF	TGTGCCAGCAGCTTGTTAGACGGGGAACCATCCTCCTACGAGCAGTACTTC
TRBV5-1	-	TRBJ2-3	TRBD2	CASSFWTSRPHTDTQYF	TGCGCCAGCAGCTTTTGGACTAGCCGACCCCACACAGATACGCAGTATTTT
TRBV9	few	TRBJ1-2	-	CASSVGVYGYTF	TGTGCCAGCAGCGTAGGAGTCTATGGCTACACCTTC
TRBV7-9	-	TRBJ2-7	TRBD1	CASSTWTGGPSSYEQYF	TGTGCCAGCAGCACGTGGACAGGGGGGCCGTCCTCCTACGAGCAGTACTTC
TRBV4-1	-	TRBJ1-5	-	CASRPGDSNQPQHF	TGCGCCAGCAGGCCAGGGGATAGCAATCAGCCCCAGCATTTT
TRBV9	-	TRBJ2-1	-	CASSVAGPVDNEQFF	TGTGCCAGCAGCGTAGCAGGGCCCGTGGACAATGAGCAGTTCTTC
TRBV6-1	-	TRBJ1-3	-	CASSGQGNTIYF	TGTGCCAGCAGTGGACAGGGAAACACCATATATTTT
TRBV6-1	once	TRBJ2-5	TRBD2	CASSFSGGETQYF	TGTGCCAGCAGTTTTAGCGGGGGAGAGACCCAGTACTTC
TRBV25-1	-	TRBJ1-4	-	CASSEERALRDEKLFF	TGTGCCAGCAGTGAAGAGCGCGCACTAAGAGATGAAAAACTGTTTTTT
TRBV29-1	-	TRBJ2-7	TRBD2	CSVGWRGSPYEQYF	TGCAGCGTTGGTTGGCGGGGGAGCCCCTACGAGCAGTACTTC
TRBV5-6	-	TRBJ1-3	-	CASSLGGGTGNTIYF	TGTGCCAGCAGCTTGGGAGGGGGAACTGGAAACACCATATATTTT
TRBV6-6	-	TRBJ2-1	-	CASSYGGSSYNEQFF	TGTGCCAGCAGTTACGGTGGTAGCTCCTACAATGAGCAGTTCTTC
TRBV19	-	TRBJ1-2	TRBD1	CASRSTSGTGQIEIQANYGYTF	TGTGCCAGTAGGTCGACATCCGGGACAGGGCAAATAGAAATACAAGCTAACTATGGCTACACCTTC
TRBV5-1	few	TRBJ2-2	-	CASSLRHLRGTGELFF	TGCGCCAGCAGCCTTCGACACCTACGGGGCACCGGGGAGCTGTTTTTT
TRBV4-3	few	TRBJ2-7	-	CASSQEGHEQYF	TGCGCCAGCAGCCAAGAGGGGCACGAGCAGTACTTC
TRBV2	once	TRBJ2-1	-	CASETGPISFNEQFF	TGTGCCAGCGAAACAGGGCCAATTTCGTTCAATGAGCAGTTCTTC
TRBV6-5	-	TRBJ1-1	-	CATGIPEAFF	TGTGCCACCGGTATCCCTGAAGCTTTCTTT
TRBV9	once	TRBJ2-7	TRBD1	CASSFRDRVDEQYF	TGTGCCAGCAGCTTCCGGGACAGGGTCGACGAGCAGTACTTC
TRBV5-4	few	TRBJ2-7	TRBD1	CASSPDRTYEQYF	TGTGCCAGCAGCCCGGACAGGACCTACGAGCAGTACTTC
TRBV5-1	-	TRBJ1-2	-	CASSLGQTPNYGYTF	TGCGCCAGCAGCTTGGGACAGACCCCTAACTATGGCTACACCTTC
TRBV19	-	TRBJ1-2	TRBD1	CASSIRGRGQAYGYTF	TGTGCCAGTAGTATCAGGGGGCGGGGACAGGCCTATGGCTACACCTTC
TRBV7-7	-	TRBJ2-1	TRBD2	CASSPGLAGYLYNEQFF	TGTGCTAGCAGCCCCGGACTAGCGGGTTACCTTTACAATGAGCAGTTCTTC
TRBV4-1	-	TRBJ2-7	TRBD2	CASSQGYAGGFYEQYF	TGCGCCAGCAGCCAAGGCTATGCGGGGGGGTTCTACGAGCAGTACTTC
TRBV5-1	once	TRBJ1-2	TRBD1	CASSLGDRDGYTF	TGCGCCAGCAGCTTAGGGGACAGGGACGGCTACACCTTC
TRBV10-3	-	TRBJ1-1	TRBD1	CAISESTPGGQGKMNTEAFF	TGTGCCATCAGTGAGTCAACCCCCGGGGGACAGGGTAAGATGAACACTGAAGCTTTCTTT
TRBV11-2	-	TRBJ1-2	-	CASSLGPDTTSGYGYTF	TGTGCCAGCAGCTTAGGTCCCGACACCACCTCTGGCTATGGCTACACCTTC
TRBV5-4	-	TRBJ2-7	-	CASSWIGQSYEQYF	TGTGCCAGCAGCTGGATAGGACAGTCCTACGAGCAGTACTTC
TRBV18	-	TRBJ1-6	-	CASSPREPGDPNNSPLHF	TGTGCCAGCTCACCACGAGAGCCGGGAGACCCTAATAATTCACCCCTCCACTTT
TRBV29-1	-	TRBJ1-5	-	CSVPGDSNQPQHF	TGCAGCGTTCCCGGGGATAGCAATCAGCCCCAGCATTTT
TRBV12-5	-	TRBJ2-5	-	CASGLGSQGGETQYF	TGTGCTAGTGGTTTGGGGTCACAGGGAGGGGAGACCCAGTACTTC
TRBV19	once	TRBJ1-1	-	CASSATVNTEAFF	TGTGCCAGTAGTGCGACAGTGAACACTGAAGCTTTCTTT
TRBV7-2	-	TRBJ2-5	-	CASSLAIGFWTQYF	TGTGCCAGCAGCTTAGCGATCGGGTTTTGGACCCAGTACTTC
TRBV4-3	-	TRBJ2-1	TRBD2	CASGLRMTSGGYNEQFF	TGCGCCAGCGGCCTAAGGATGACTAGCGGGGGATACAATGAGCAGTTCTTC
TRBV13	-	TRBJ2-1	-	CASSLRGRYYNEQFF	TGTGCCAGCAGCTTAAGGGGGAGATACTACAATGAGCAGTTCTTC
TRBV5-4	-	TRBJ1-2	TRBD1	CASRNRTGRANYGYTF	TGTGCCAGCAGGAACCGGACAGGGAGAGCTAACTATGGCTACACCTTC
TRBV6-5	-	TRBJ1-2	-	CASSYCAGGNGYTF	TGTGCCAGCAGTTACTGCGCGGGAGGGAATGGCTACACCTTC
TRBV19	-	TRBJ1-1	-	CASSTRGNTEAFF	TGTGCCAGTAGTACCAGGGGGAACACTGAAGCTTTCTTT
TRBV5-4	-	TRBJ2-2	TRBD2	CASSLAGGPGKTGELFF	TGTGCCAGCAGCTTGGCGGGGGGGCCGGGGAAGACCGGGGAGCTGTTTTTT